This TCR beta chain was captured in a study of cytomegalovirus exposure and HLA in healthy donors. Across the whole study: The approximately 120 validation repertoires, a later analysis reported, used the same platform as the 600 to 850 repertoires from the first cohort. Study-level findings and limits: Across donors, most TCRs were seen rarely, yet some public ones were widespread. The classifier reportedly diagnosed cytomegalovirus status with high specificity and sensitivity. A subsequent analysis found that TCR clusters from the first cohort also tended to co-occur in the roughly 120 validation repertoires, with approximately 95% of cluster scores above 0.

After removal of 6 bases from V and 3 bases from J, the junction contained 8 bases not matched to a gene. The CDR3 consists of 15 residues. CDR1 is MGHRA, CDR2 YSYEKL, per germline. Generated by immunoSEQ multiplex PCR, the TCRdb table keeps only in-frame clones and is missing some. This repertoire shows roughly 60,000 clones, approximately 95% found once; its top ten account for almost 6%. This clone was counted once. Its antigen is currently unknown. Material for sequencing was PBMCs. The rearrangement uses TRBV4-1 and TRBJ2-3; 8 nucleotides agree with TRBD1. The origin of this receptor is a woman aged 18-35 years in good health and CMV-seropositive. This CDR3 reads CASRDRGIRTDTQYF. The CDR3 coding sequence is TGCGCCAGCAGAGACAGGGGCATAAGGACAGATACGCAGTATTTT.